This T cell receptor beta chain comes out of a study of brain T cells in children with intractable seizures. Study-level points and caveats: Clones missing pre-surgery may reflect undersampling of that blood sample.

Trimming at V came to 7 bases and at J to 7 bases, leaving 8 bases not matched to a gene. The CDR3 sequence is 14 residues long. CDR1 MGHDK and CDR2 SYGVNS come from the germline V gene. Noted time point: blood from clinic visit 5 months post-surgery; TSC patient then seizure free. TCRdb's table, derived via immunoSEQ multiplex PCR, lists solely in-frame clones and lacks some. The sample has about 340,000 clones; over 85% are singletons. This clone came up once. Its antigen is currently unknown. The sequence derives from a boy younger than two with tuberous sclerosis and intractable seizures. V usage is TRBV25-1 and J usage is TRBJ2-1; 9 bases map to TRBD2. The starting material was peripheral blood, obtained roughly 5 months after surgery. CDR3 nucleotides: TGTGCCAGCATTGGACTAGCGAGGGATAATGAGCAGTTCTTC. Encoded protein: CASIGLARDNEQFF. The full variable domain, its missing parts supplied by reference TRBV25-1 and TRBJ2-1, is EADIYQTPRYLVIGTGKKITLECSQTMGHDKMYWYQQDPGMELHLIHYSYGVNSTEKGDLSSESTVSRIRTEHFPLTLESARPSHTSQYLCASIGLARDNEQFFGPGTRLTVL.